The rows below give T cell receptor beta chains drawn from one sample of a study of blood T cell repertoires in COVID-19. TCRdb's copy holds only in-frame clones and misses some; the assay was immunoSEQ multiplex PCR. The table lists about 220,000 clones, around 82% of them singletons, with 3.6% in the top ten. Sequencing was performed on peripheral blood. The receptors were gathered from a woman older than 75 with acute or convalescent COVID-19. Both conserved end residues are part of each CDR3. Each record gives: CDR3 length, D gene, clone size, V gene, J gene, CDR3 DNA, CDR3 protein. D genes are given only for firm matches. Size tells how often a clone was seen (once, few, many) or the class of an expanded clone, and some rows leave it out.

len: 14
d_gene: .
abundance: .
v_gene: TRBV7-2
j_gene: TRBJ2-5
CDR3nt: TGTGCCAGCAGCTTAGCACAGTCCCAAGAGACCCAGTACTTC
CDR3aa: CASSLAQSQETQYF

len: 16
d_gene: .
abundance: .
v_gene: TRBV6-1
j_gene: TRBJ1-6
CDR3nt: TGTGCCAGCAGTGGAAGGAGTGGAACGGATAATTCACCCCTCCACTTT
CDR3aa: CASSGRSGTDNSPLHF

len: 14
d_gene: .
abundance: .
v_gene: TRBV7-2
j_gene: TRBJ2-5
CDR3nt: TGTGCCAGCAGCGCCCTGAGCGGGTATCGGACCCAGTACTTC
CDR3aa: CASSALSGYRTQYF

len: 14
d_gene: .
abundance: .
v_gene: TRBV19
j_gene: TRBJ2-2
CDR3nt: TGTGCCAGTCGCAGCGAGGGCTACACCGGGGAGCTGTTTTTT
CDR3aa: CASRSEGYTGELFF

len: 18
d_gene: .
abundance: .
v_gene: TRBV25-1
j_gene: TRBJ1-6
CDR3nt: TGTGCCAGCAGTGAGGCAGGGCGCCGGAGCTCCTATAATTCACCCCTCCACTTT
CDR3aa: CASSEAGRRSSYNSPLHF

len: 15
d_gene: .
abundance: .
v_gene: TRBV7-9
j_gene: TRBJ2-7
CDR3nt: TGTGCCAGCAGCTTATGGTCAGGGGTCTCCTACGAGCAGTACTTC
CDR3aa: CASSLWSGVSYEQYF

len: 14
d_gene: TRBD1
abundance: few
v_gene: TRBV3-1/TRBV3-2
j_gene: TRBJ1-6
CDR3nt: TGTGCCAGCAGCCAAGGGGGACAGGGGGCACCCCTCCACTTT
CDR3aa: CASSQGGQGAPLHF

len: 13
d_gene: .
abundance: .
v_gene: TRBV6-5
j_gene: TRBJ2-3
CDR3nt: TGTGCCAACGGACAGCTAAATCCAGATACGCAGTATTTT
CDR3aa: CANGQLNPDTQYF

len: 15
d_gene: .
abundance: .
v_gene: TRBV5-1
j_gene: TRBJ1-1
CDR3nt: TGCGCCAGCAGCTTGGTAAACACAGGGCGGACTGAAGCTTTCTTT
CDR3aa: CASSLVNTGRTEAFF

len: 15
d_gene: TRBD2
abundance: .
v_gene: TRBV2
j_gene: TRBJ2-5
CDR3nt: TGTGCCAGCAGGTTACTAGCGGGGGCCCAAGAGACCCAGTACTTC
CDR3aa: CASRLLAGAQETQYF

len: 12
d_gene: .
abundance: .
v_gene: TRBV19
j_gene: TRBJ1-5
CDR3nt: TGTGCCAGTAGTATTCGAGTCCAGCCCCAGCATTTT
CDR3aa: CASSIRVQPQHF

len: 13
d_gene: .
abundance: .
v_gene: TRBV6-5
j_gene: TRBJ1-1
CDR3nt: TGTGCCAGCAATGCAGGGGCGAACACTGAAGCTTTCTTT
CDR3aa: CASNAGANTEAFF

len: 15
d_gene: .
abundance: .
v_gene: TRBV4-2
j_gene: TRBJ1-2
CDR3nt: TGTGCCAGCAGCCAAGATGCACAGGCCTACTATGGCTACACCTTC
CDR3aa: CASSQDAQAYYGYTF

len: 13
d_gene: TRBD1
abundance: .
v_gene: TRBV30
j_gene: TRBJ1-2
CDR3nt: TGTGCCCTCCGGACAGGGGGCGCCTATGGCTACACCTTC
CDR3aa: CALRTGGAYGYTF

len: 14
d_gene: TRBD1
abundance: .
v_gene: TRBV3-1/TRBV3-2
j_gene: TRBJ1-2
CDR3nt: TGTGCCAGCAGCCAAGGGGACAGGGCCTATGGCTACACCTTC
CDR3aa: CASSQGDRAYGYTF

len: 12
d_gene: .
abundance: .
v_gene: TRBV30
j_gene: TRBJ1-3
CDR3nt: TGTGCCTTCGGTAGGGGGGGAAACACCATATATTTT
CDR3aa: CAFGRGGNTIYF

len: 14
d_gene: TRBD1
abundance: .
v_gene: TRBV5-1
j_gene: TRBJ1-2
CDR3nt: TGCGCCAGCAGAGGGACAGGGGTTAACTATGGCTACACCTTC
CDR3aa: CASRGTGVNYGYTF

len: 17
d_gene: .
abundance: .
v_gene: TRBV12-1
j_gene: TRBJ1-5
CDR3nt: TGTGCCACTCGACAGACCCCACGCCGATGGAGCAATCAGCCCCAGCATTTT
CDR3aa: CATRQTPRRWSNQPQHF

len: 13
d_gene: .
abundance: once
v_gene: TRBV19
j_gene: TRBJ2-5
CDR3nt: TGTGCCAGTAGTATAGGCCTAGGAGAGACCCAGTACTTC
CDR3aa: CASSIGLGETQYF

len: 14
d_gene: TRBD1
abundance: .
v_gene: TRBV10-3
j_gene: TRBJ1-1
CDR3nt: TGTGCCATCAGCCCAGGGGGCCGAGTCACTGAAGCTTTCTTT
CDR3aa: CAISPGGRVTEAFF

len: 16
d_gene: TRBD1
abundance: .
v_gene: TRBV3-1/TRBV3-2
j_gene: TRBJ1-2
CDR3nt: TGTGCCAGCAGCCAAGATCTCAGGGGGCGTCCTCAGCACCACACCTTC
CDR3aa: CASSQDLRGRPQHHTF

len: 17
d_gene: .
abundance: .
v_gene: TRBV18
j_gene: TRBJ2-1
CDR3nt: TGTGCCAGCTCACAAAGATTCCCCCCGACTTCCTACAATGAGCAGTTCTTC
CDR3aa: CASSQRFPPTSYNEQFF

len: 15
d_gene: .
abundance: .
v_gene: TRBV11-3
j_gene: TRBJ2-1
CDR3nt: TGTGCCAGCAGCTTGGAGGACCGTTCCTACAATGAACAGTTCTTC
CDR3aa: CASSLEDRSYNEQFF

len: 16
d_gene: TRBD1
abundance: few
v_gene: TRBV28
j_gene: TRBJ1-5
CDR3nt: TGTGCCAGCAGTTTAGCACCGGGACAGGGTGAACAGCCCCAGCATTTT
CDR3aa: CASSLAPGQGEQPQHF

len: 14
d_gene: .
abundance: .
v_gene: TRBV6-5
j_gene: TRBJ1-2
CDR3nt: TGTGCCAGCAGTTTAGGGGCTCCTAACTATGGCTACACCTTC
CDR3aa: CASSLGAPNYGYTF

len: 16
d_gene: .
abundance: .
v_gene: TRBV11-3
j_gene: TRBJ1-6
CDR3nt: TGTGCCAGCAGCTCGAGCCAGGCTTCTTGGAATTCACCCCTCCACTTT
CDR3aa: CASSSSQASWNSPLHF

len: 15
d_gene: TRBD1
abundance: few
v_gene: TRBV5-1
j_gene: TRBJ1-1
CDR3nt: TGCGCCAGCAGCTTGGCCGGGACAGGGAACACTGAAGCTTTCTTT
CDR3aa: CASSLAGTGNTEAFF

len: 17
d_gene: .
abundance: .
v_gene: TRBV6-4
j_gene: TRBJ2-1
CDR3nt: TGTGCCAGCAGTGACTCGAAACAACTTATAGGGAGCAATGAGCAGTTCTTC
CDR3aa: CASSDSKQLIGSNEQFF

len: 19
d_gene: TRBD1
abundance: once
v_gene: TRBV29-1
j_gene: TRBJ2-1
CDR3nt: TGCAGCGTTCCCAAACCGGGACAGGGGCTGAAGAGCTCCTACAATGAGCAGTTCTTC
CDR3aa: CSVPKPGQGLKSSYNEQFF

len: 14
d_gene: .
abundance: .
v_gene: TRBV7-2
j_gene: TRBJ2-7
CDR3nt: TGTGCCAGCAGCTTAGAGTACGGCAGGTACGAGCAGTACTTC
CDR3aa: CASSLEYGRYEQYF

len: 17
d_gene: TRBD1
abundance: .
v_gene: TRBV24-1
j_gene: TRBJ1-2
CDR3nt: TGTGCCACCAGTGATCCGCGGGACAGGGGTGTCAGCTATGGCTACACCTTC
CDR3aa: CATSDPRDRGVSYGYTF

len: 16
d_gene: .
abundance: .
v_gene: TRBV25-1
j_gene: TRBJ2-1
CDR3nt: TGTGCCAGCAGTGGCCCCGGGACACTCTCCTACAATGAGCAGTTCTTC
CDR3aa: CASSGPGTLSYNEQFF

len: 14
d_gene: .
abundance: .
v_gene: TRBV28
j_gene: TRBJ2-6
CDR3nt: TGTGCCAGCAAGCTTCAATCTGGGGCCAACGTCCTGACTTTC
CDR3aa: CASKLQSGANVLTF

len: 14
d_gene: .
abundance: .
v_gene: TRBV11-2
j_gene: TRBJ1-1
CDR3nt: TGTGCCAGCAGCTTAGGGCGCGGCAACACTGAAGCTTTCTTT
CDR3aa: CASSLGRGNTEAFF

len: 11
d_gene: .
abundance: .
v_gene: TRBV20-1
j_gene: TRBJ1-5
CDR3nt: TGCAGTGCTAGTCAGGTTCAGCCCCAGCATTTT
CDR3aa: CSASQVQPQHF

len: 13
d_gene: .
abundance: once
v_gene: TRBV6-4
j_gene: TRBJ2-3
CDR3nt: TGTGCCAGCAGTGATGAGGGGGGGTATACGCAGTATTTT
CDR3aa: CASSDEGGYTQYF

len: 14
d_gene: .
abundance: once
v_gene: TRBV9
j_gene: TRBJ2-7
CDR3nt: TGTGCCAGCAGCATAGACCCGCTCGGCTACGAGCAGTACTTC
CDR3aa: CASSIDPLGYEQYF

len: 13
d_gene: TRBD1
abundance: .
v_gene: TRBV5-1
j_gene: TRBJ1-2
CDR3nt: TGCGCCAGCAGCGCCGGGACAGACTATGGCTACACCTTC
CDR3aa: CASSAGTDYGYTF

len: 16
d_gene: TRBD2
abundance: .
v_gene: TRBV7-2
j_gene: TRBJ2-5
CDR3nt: TGTGCCAGCAGCCGCCGACTAGCGGGGGGTGGGGAGACCCAGTACTTC
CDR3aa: CASSRRLAGGGETQYF

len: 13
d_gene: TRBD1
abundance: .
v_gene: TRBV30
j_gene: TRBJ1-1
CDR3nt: TGTGCCTGGAGTTCCCAGGGGGCAACTGAAGCTTTCTTT
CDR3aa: CAWSSQGATEAFF

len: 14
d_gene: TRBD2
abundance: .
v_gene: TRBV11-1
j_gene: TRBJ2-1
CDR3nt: TGTGCCAGCTCCCGGGGACGGGACTACCGTGAGCAGTTCTTC
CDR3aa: CASSRGRDYREQFF

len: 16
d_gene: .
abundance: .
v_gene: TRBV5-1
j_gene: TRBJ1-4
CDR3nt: TGCGCCAGCAGCGTACTCGGGGGTTCAACTAATGAAAAACTGTTTTTT
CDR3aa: CASSVLGGSTNEKLFF

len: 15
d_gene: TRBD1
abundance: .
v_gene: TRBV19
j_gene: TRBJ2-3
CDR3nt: TGTGCCAGTAGTGAGGGACAGGGCAACACAGATACGCAGTATTTT
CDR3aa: CASSEGQGNTDTQYF

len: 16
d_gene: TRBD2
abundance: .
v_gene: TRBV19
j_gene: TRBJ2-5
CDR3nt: TGTGCCAGTACCCCCGGGACTAGCGGTAAACAAGAGACCCAGTACTTC
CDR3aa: CASTPGTSGKQETQYF

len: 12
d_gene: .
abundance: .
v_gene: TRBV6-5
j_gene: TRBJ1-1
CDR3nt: TGTGCCAGCACCACGAGGGGGAGTGCGGCTTTCTTT
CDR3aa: CASTTRGSAAFF

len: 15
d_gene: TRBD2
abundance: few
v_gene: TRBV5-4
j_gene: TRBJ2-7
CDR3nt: TGTGCCAGCAGCTCGAGACTAGCGGACGACTACGAGCAGTACTTC
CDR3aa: CASSSRLADDYEQYF

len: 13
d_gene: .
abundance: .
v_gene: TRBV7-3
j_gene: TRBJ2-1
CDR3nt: TGTGCCAGCAGCTTCACCCTTCAGGGTGAGCAGTTCTTC
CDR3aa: CASSFTLQGEQFF

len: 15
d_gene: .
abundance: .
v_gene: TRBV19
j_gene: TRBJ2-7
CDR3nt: TGTGCCAGTAGTCGATACGACACAATAGCCTACGAGCAGTACTTC
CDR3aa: CASSRYDTIAYEQYF

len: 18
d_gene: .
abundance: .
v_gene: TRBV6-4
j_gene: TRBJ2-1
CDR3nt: TGTGCCAGCAGTGCCACAGGGATAGGCTTCGGTGGGGGCAATGAGCAGTTCTTC
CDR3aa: CASSATGIGFGGGNEQFF

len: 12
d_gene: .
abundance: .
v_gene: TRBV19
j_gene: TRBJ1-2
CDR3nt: TGTGCCAGTAGTATTGAGGGTCGCGGCTACACCTTC
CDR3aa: CASSIEGRGYTF

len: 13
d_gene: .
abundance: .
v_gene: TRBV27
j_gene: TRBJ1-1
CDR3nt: TGTGCCAGCTCGGAATGGGAGAAGGGTGAAGCTTTCTTT
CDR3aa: CASSEWEKGEAFF

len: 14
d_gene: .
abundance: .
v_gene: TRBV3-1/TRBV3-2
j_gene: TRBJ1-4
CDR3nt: TGTGCCAGCAGCCAACCGGGCAGGGGTGAAAAACTGTTTTTT
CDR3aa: CASSQPGRGEKLFF

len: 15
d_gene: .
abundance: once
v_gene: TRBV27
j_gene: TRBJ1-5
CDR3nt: TGTGCCAGCAGTGCCCCGGGGAGGGGGGATCAGCCCCAGCATTTT
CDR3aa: CASSAPGRGDQPQHF

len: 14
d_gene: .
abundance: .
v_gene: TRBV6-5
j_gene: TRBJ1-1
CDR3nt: TGTGCCAGCAGTATCGCTGGGGGGGACACTGAAGCTTTCTTT
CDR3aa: CASSIAGGDTEAFF